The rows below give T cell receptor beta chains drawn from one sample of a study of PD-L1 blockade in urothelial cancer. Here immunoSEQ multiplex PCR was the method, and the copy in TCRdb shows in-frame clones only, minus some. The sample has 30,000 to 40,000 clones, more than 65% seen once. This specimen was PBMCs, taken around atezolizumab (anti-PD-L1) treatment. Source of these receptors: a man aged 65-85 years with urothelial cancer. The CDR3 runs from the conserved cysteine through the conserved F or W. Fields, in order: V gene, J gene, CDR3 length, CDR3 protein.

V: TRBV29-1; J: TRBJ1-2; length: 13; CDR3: CSVRTGDGNGYTF
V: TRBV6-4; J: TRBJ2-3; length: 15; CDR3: CASSPGQGVTDTQYF
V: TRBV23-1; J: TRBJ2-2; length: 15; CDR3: CASTRDRGETGELFF
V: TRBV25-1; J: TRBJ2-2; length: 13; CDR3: CASSEVGAGELFF
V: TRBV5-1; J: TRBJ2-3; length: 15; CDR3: CASSLSSGPTDTQYF
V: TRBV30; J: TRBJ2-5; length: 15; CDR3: CAWSGNRGLQETQYF
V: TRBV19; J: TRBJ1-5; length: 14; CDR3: CASKSRGGEQPQHF
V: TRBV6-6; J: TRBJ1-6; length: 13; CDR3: CASRPGLFSPLHF
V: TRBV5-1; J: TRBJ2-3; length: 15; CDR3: CASSLSGDSTDTQYF
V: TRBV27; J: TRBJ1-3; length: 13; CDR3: CASSPRDRGNMVF
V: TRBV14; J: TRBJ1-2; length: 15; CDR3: CASSSGTGTNYGYTF
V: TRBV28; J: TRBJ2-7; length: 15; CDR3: CASSPPTGGKGEQYF
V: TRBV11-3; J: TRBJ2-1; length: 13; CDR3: CASSLATAREQFF
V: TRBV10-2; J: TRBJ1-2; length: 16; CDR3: CASSETQGANLDGYTF
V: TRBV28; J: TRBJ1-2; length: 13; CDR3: CASSSTGVGGYTF
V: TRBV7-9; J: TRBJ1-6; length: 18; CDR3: CASSSKTGTGLGNSPLHF
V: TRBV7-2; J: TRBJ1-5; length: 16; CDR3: CASSRGLQSSNQPQHF
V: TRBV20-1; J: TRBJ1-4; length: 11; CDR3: CSAARTGVLFF
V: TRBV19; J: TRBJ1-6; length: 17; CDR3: CASRGGDRSSYNSPLHF
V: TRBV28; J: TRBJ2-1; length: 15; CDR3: CASRETGGGGNEQFF
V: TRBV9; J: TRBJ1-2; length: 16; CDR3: CASSPRGQTPNYGYTF
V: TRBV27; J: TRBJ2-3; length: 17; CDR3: CASSSPLGGRADDTQYF
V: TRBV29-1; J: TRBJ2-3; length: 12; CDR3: CSVDALADTQYF
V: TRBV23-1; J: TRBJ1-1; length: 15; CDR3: CASSASGTENTEAFF
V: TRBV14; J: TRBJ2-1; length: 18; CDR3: CASSQGGLAPTFYNEQFF
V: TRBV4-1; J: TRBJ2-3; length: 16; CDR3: CASSQAGGGAGDTQYF
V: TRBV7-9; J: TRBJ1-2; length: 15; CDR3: CASSLGPGANYGYTF
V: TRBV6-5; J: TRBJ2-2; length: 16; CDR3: CASSYSPRGRTGELFF
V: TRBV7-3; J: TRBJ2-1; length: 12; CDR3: CASSAGANEQFF
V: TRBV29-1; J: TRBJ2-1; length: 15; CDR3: CSVEDLRRSYNEQFF
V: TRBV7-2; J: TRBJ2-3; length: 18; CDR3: CASSASSGGDTSTDTQYF
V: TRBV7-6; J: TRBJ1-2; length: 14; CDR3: CASSPGVSRGGYTF
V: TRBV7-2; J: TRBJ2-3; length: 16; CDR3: CASSSNRQGRTDTQYF
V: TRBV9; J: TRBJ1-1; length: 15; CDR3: CASSDSYSPNTEAFF
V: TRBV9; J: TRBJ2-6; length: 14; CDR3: CASNRGLGANVLTF
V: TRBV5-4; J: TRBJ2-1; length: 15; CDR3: CASSPRLAGSERQFF
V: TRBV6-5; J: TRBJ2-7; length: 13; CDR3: CASSRDRGAEQYF
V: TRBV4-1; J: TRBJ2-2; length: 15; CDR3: CASSLSTGATGELFF
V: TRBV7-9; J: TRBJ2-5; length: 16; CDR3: CASSYGTSGSGETQYF
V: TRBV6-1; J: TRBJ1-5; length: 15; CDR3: CASSRARRTEQPQHF
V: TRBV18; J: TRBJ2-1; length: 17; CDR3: CASSPSGPASSYNEQFF
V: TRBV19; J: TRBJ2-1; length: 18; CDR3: CASSITAGGPSSYNEQFF
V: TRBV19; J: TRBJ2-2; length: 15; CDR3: CASRGNRGNTGELFF
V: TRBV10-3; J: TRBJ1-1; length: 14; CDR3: CAISPGQQNTEAFF
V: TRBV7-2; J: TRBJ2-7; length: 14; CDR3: CASSQPSGGAEQYF
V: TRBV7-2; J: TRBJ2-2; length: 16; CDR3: CASSGRKGAFTGELFF
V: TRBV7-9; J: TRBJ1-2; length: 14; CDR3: CASSLDRENYGYTF
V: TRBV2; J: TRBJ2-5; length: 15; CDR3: CASSGDPGLAGTQYF
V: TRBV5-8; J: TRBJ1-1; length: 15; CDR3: CASSPGQGKNTEAFF
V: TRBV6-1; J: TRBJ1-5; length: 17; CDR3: CASSESGGTRIGQPQHF
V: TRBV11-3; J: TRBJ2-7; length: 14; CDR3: CASSPRQGSYEQYF
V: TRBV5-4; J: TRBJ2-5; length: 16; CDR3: CASSTRQGAFSETQYF
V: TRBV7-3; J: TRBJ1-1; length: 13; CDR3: CASSLTTNTEAFF
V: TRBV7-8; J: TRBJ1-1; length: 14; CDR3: CASSLPGSLTEAFF
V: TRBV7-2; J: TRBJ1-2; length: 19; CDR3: CASSLGDTGFGRGNYGYTF
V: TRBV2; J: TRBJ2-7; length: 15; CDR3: CASSPGTQYSYEQYF
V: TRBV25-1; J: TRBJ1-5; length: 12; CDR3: CASSQGYQPQHF
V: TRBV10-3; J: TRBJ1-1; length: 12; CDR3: CAISEEYTEAFF
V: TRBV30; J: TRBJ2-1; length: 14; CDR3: CAWSSGGGYNEQFF